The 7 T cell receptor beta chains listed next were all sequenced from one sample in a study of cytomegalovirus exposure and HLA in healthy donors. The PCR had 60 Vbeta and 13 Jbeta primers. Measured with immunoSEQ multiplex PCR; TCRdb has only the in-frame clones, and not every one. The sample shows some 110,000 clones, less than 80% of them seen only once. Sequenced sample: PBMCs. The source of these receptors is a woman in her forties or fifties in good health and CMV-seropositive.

CDR3 loop: CAWSGMASTDTQYF. DNA of the CDR3: TGTGCCTGGAGTGGAATGGCTTCTACAGATACGCAGTATTTT. The chain combines TRBV30 with TRBJ2-3, with D unclear. Germline V gene data show CDR1 as GTSNPN and CDR2 as SVGIG (reference sequence). This CDR3 has 14 amino acids. The V and J ends lost 1 base and 3 bases respectively, with 11 bases between them.

In nucleotides, the CDR3 is TGTGCCGGGCGAGGGCGCTCCTACTATGGCTACACCTTC. Its translation is CAGRGRSYYGYTF. The gene calls are TRBV28 and TRBJ1-2; D is undetermined. Trimming cost V 11 bases and J 3 bases, with 16 bases left between them. Germline values: CDR1 MDHEN, CDR2 SYDVKM. This CDR3 region has 13 residues.

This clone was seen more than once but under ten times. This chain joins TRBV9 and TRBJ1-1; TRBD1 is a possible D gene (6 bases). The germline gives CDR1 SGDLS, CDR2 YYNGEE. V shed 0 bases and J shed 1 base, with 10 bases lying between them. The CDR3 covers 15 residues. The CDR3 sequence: CASSVGGGQNTEAFF. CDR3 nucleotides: TGTGCCAGCAGCGTAGGAGGGGGACAGAACACTGAAGCTTTCTTT.

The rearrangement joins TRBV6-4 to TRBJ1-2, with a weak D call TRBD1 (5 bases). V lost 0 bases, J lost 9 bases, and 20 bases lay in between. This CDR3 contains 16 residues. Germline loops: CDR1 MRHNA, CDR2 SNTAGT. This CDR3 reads CASSDSPDGATGRYTF. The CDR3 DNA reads TGTGCCAGCAGTGACTCACCCGATGGGGCGACGGGCCGCTACACCTTC.

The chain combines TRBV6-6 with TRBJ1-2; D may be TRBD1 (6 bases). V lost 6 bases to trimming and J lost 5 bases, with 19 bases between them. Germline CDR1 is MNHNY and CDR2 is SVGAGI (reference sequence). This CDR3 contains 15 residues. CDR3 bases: TGTGCCAGCAGACCCCCGATAGGGGGTAGGTATGGCTACACCTTC. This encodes CASRPPIGGRYGYTF.

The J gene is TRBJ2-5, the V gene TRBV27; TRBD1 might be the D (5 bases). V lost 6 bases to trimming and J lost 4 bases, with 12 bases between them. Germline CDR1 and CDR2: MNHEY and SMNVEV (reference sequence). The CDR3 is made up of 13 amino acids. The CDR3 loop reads CASRGLRGETQYF. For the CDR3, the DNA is TGTGCCAGCAGGGGCCTAAGGGGAGAGACCCAGTACTTC.

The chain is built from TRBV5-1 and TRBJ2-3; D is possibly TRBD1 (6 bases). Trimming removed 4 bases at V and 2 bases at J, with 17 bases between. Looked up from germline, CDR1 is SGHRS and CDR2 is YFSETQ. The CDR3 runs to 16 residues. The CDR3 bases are TGCGCCAGCAGCCCGGACAGACTCGAACTCACAGATACGCAGTATTTT. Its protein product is CASSPDRLELTDTQYF.